The source of this TCR beta chain is a study of cytomegalovirus exposure and HLA in healthy donors. V lost 5 bases, J lost 8 bases, and 10 bases stayed unmatched. This CDR3 has 14 residues. Germline V gene lookup returns CDR1 MNHNS and CDR2 SASEGT. Study-wide findings and caveats: A later analysis found that most CMV-associated TCR beta chains appeared HLA-restricted.

With regard to this clone: The target antigen is unknown.

PCR was performed using 60 Vbeta and 13 Jbeta primers. The data were produced by immunoSEQ multiplex PCR, yet TCRdb's version contains in-frame clones alone and is incomplete. Of 190,000 or so clones detected, around 83% appear once; the ten largest clones hold 1.6%. The specimen sequenced was PBMCs. The chain joins TRBV6-1 to TRBJ2-5; TRBD2 matches at 8 bases. This clonotype originated in a man aged 50-59 years in good health and CMV-seronegative. CDR3 coding DNA: TGTGCCAGCAGTACTAATGTAGCGGGGACCACCCAGTACTTC. It yields the protein CASSTNVAGTTQYF.